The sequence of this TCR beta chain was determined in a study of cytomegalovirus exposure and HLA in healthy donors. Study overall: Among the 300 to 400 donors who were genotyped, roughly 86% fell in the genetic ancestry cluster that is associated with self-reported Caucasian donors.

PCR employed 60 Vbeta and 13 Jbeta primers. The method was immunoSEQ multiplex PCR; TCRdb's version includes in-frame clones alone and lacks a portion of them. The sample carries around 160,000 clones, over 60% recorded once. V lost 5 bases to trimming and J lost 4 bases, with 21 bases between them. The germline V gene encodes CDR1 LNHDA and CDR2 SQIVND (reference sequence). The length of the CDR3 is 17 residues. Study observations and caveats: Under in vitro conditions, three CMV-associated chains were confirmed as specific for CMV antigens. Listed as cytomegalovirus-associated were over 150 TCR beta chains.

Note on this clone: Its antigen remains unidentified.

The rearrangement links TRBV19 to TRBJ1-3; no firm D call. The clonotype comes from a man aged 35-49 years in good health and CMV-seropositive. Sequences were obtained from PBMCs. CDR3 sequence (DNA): TGTGCCAGTAGTCCCCTAGGGAGAGGCGCATCAGGAAACACCATATATTTT. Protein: CASSPLGRGASGNTIYF.